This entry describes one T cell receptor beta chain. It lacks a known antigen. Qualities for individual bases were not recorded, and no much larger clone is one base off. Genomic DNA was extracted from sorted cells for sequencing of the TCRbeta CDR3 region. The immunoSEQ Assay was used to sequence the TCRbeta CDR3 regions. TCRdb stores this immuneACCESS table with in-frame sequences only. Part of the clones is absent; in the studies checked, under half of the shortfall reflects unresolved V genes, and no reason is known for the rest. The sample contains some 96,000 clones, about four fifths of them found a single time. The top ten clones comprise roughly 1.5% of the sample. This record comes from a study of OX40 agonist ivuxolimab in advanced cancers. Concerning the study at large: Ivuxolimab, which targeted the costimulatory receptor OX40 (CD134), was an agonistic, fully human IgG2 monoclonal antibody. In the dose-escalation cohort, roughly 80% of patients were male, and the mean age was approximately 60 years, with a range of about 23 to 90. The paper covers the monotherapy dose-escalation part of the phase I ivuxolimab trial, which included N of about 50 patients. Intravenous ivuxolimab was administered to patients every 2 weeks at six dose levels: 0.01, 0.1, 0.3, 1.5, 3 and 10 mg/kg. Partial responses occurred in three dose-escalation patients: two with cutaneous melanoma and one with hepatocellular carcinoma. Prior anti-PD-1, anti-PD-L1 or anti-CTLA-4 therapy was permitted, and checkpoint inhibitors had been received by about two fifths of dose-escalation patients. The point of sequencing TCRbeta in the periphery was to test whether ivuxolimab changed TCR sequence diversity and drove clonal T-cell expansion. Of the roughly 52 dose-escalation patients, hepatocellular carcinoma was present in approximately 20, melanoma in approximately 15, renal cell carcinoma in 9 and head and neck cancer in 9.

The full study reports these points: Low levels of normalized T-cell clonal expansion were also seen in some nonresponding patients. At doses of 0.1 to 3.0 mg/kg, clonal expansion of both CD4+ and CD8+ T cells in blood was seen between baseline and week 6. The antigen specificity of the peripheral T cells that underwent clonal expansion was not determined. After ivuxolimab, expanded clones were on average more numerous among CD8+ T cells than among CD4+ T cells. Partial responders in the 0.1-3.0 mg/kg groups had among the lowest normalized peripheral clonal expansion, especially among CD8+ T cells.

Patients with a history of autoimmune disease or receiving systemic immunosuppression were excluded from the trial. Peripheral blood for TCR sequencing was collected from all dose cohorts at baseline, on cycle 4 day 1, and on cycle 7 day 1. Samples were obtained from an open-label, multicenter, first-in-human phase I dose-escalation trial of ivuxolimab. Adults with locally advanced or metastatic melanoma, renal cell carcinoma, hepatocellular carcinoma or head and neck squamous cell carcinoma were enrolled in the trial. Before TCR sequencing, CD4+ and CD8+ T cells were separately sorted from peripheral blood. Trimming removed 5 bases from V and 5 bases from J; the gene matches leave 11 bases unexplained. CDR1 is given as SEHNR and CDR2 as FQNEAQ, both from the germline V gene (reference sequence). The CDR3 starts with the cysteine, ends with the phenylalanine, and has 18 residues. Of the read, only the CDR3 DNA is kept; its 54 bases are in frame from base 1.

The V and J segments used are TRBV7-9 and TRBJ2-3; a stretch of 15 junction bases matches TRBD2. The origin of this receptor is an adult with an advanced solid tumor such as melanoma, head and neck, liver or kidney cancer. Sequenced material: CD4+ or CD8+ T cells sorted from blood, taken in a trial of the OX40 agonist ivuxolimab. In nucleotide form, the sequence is TGTGCCAGCAGCCCCGGGACTAGCGGGGGGCCATTAGGAGATACGCAGTATTTT. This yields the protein CASSPGTSGGPLGDTQYF.